The rows below give T cell receptor beta chains drawn from one sample of a study of CD8+ T cells in alopecia areata. Sequenced by immunoSEQ multiplex PCR; TCRdb stores in-frame clones only, minus some. There are 150,000 to 250,000 clones in the sample; roughly 64% occur only once, and 5.5% to 6% lies in the top ten. This sample comprised CD4+ T cells sorted from blood, obtained at week 24, from a patient treated with tofacitinib. These receptor sequences come from a human donor with alopecia areata. The CDR3 runs from the conserved cysteine through the conserved F or W. D genes are given only for firm matches. Expanded clones get a size class; other rows say once, few or many, or leave the size out.

d_call j_call clone_size v_call cdr3_aa cdr3_nt
- TRBJ1-4 - TRBV9 CASSVGTGLNEKLFF TGTGCCAGCAGCGTAGGGACCGGGTTGAATGAAAAACTGTTTTTT
- TRBJ2-5 - TRBV5-4 CASTNVGGETQYF TGTGCCAGCACCAATGTCGGGGGCGAGACCCAGTACTTC
- TRBJ2-5 - TRBV4-3 CASSYEGTKETQYF TGCGCCAGCAGCTACGAGGGTACCAAAGAGACCCAGTACTTC
- TRBJ2-1 few TRBV14 CASSPLRGRGAGRDEQFF TGTGCCAGCAGCCCTCTGAGGGGACGGGGCGCGGGCCGGGATGAGCAGTTCTTC
- TRBJ2-1 - TRBV19 CASSKGQTQAGVLYNEQFF TGTGCCAGTAGTAAGGGACAGACCCAAGCGGGAGTCCTCTACAATGAGCAGTTCTTC
- TRBJ2-3 - TRBV29-1 CSVKPLGTSTDTQYF TGCAGCGTTAAGCCGTTGGGGACGAGCACAGATACGCAGTATTTT
- TRBJ2-6 - TRBV10-3 CAIRPGGANVLTF TGTGCCATCAGGCCCGGTGGGGCCAACGTCCTGACTTTC
TRBD2 TRBJ2-2 - TRBV30 CAWSSSWRGNLGLAGNTGELFF TGTGCCTGGAGCTCATCATGGAGAGGTAACCTCGGACTAGCGGGAAACACCGGGGAGCTGTTTTTT
- TRBJ2-1 - TRBV29-1 CSVDDKMSSYNEQFF TGCAGCGTTGATGACAAGATGAGCTCCTACAATGAGCAGTTCTTC
- TRBJ2-7 - TRBV5-1 CASSADSTYEQYF TGCGCCAGCAGCGCAGACAGTACCTACGAGCAGTACTTC
- TRBJ2-2 few TRBV19 CASATANTGELFF TGTGCCAGTGCCACAGCGAACACCGGGGAGCTGTTTTTT
TRBD1 TRBJ1-1 few TRBV5-1 CASSAATGVGTEAFF TGCGCCAGCAGCGCAGCGACAGGGGTTGGCACTGAAGCTTTCTTT
- TRBJ1-1 few TRBV30 CAWTVNTEAFF TGTGCCTGGACAGTCAACACTGAAGCTTTCTTT
- TRBJ2-7 - TRBV20-1 CSVAQSYEQYF TGCAGTGTCGCACAATCCTACGAGCAGTACTTC
- TRBJ2-3 - TRBV7-9 CASSLPPGEVTDTQYF TGTGCCAGCAGCTTACCCCCAGGGGAGGTAACAGATACGCAGTATTTT
- TRBJ2-7 few TRBV4-3 CASSQDGRGGEQYF TGCGCCAGCAGCCAAGATGGTCGGGGTGGCGAGCAGTACTTC
TRBD1 TRBJ1-1 - TRBV29-1 CSVDGTGGGLGTEAFF TGCAGCGTTGATGGGACAGGGGGCGGCCTTGGCACTGAAGCTTTCTTT
- TRBJ1-2 many TRBV7-9 CASNPGQGLDYGYTF TGTGCCAGCAACCCGGGGCAGGGGTTGGACTATGGCTACACCTTC
- TRBJ1-5 once TRBV4-2 CASSRSRIYSNQPQHF TGTGCCAGCAGCCGATCAAGGATCTATAGCAATCAGCCCCAGCATTTT
TRBD1 TRBJ2-7 - TRBV5-6 CASRPVWDRGRSEQYF TGTGCCAGCAGACCCGTCTGGGACAGGGGTAGAAGTGAGCAGTACTTC
- TRBJ1-1 - TRBV29-1 CSVGKQGGTEAFF TGCAGCGTCGGAAAACAGGGCGGCACTGAAGCTTTCTTT
TRBD1 TRBJ1-2 once TRBV4-3 CASSLNRGSNYGYTF TGCGCCAGCAGCCTTAACAGGGGATCAAACTATGGCTACACCTTC
- TRBJ2-3 few TRBV7-3 CASSFSSVTDTQYF TGTGCCAGCAGCTTCTCTAGTGTGACAGATACGCAGTATTTT
TRBD2 TRBJ2-1 once TRBV5-1 CASSPISGGTDEQFF TGCGCCAGCAGTCCAATTAGCGGGGGGACGGATGAGCAGTTCTTC
- TRBJ1-5 - TRBV7-2 CASSLTGTHSNQPQHF TGTGCCAGCAGCTTAACCGGGACACATAGCAATCAGCCCCAGCATTTT
- TRBJ2-5 - TRBV7-7 CASSLAGGQFGETQYF TGTGCCAGCAGCTTAGCGGGAGGACAGTTTGGGGAGACCCAGTACTTC
- TRBJ1-1 - TRBV4-2 CASSQITGNTEAFF TGTGCCAGCAGCCAAATAACAGGGAACACTGAAGCTTTCTTT
TRBD2 TRBJ2-3 - TRBV5-1 CASSLASLREGPGDTQYF TGCGCCAGCAGCTTGGCGAGTCTGCGGGAGGGCCCCGGAGATACGCAGTATTTT
- TRBJ2-7 once TRBV27 CASSLSRVSYEQYF TGTGCCAGCAGTTTATCGAGGGTTTCCTACGAGCAGTACTTC
- TRBJ2-7 - TRBV6-5 CASSPSPYEQYF TGTGCCAGCAGTCCCTCCCCCTACGAGCAGTACTTC
- TRBJ1-5 - TRBV4-3 CASSQDVGRGNQPQHF TGCGCCAGCAGCCAAGACGTGGGACGGGGCAATCAGCCCCAGCATTTT